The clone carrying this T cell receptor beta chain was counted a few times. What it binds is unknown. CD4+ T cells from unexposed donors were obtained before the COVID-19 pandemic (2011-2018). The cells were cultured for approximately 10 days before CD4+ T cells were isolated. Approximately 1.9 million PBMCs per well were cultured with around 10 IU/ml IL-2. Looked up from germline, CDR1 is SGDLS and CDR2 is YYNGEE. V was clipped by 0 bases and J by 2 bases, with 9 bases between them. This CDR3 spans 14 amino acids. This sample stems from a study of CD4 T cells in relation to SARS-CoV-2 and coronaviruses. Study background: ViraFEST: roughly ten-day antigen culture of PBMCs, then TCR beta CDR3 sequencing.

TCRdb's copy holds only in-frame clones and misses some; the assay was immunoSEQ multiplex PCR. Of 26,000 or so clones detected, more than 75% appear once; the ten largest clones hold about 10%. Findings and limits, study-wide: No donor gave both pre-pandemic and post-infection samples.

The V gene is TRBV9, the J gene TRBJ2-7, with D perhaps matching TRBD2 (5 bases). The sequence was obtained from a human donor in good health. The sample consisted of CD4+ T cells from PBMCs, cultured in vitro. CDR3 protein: CASSVASMAYEQYF. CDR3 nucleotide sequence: TGTGCCAGCAGCGTAGCTAGCATGGCCTACGAGCAGTACTTC.